These T cell receptor beta chains were read from a single sample in a study of T cells after yellow fever vaccination. Using its own MiXCR run on the 5' RACE reads, TCRdb lists one record per CDR3 protein. The data hold approximately 330,000 distinct CDR3 sequences, with 4.1% observed a single time. The sequencing used PBMCs, collected 5 days after the yellow fever booster vaccination. The origin of the receptors is a man younger than 35 who received the YFV17D yellow fever vaccine. CDR3s leave out the opening cysteine and the closing phenylalanine or tryptophan. Each record gives: V gene, clone size, CDR3 length, J gene, CDR3 protein. Not all rows give a size; the values are once, few, many and, for expanded clones, a class.

v_call: TRBV6-2/TRBV6-3; clone_size: .; cdr3_length: 12; j_call: TRBJ1-5; cdr3_aa: ASARGASNQPQH
v_call: TRBV7-9; clone_size: many; cdr3_length: 13; j_call: TRBJ1-1; cdr3_aa: ASSRRQGRDTEAF
v_call: TRBV9; clone_size: .; cdr3_length: 13; j_call: TRBJ2-3; cdr3_aa: ASSVRAISTDTQY
v_call: TRBV20-1; clone_size: few; cdr3_length: 13; j_call: TRBJ1-1; cdr3_aa: SAHYPWPLNTEAF
v_call: TRBV6-2/TRBV6-3; clone_size: .; cdr3_length: 17; j_call: TRBJ1-1; cdr3_aa: ASSYRWAQAGGMNTEAF
v_call: TRBV9; clone_size: few; cdr3_length: 12; j_call: TRBJ2-1; cdr3_aa: ASAVTSGYNEQF
v_call: TRBV20-1; clone_size: few; cdr3_length: 11; j_call: TRBJ1-2; cdr3_aa: SARVDRGWGYT
v_call: TRBV5-1; clone_size: many; cdr3_length: 12; j_call: TRBJ1-2; cdr3_aa: ASSLPDSYGGYT
v_call: TRBV21-1; clone_size: .; cdr3_length: 14; j_call: TRBJ2-6; cdr3_aa: ASSNSLASGANVLT
v_call: TRBV2; clone_size: few; cdr3_length: 12; j_call: TRBJ1-1; cdr3_aa: ASRGPTGGTEAF
v_call: TRBV15; clone_size: many; cdr3_length: 12; j_call: TRBJ1-1; cdr3_aa: ATSGKTANTEAF
v_call: TRBV5-1; clone_size: .; cdr3_length: 14; j_call: TRBJ2-1; cdr3_aa: ASSLWVPSSYNEQF
v_call: TRBV12-3/TRBV12-4; clone_size: .; cdr3_length: 16; j_call: TRBJ1-2; cdr3_aa: ASSLGGTGGPSNYGYT
v_call: TRBV3-1; clone_size: .; cdr3_length: 12; j_call: TRBJ2-2; cdr3_aa: ASSQGGWPGELF
v_call: TRBV25-1; clone_size: many; cdr3_length: 12; j_call: TRBJ2-3; cdr3_aa: ASSQTEAADTQY
v_call: TRBV5-4; clone_size: few; cdr3_length: 10; j_call: TRBJ1-2; cdr3_aa: ASSLVSRGAT
v_call: TRBV5-1; clone_size: many; cdr3_length: 11; j_call: TRBJ2-7; cdr3_aa: ASSFGTGYEQY
v_call: TRBV20-1; clone_size: few; cdr3_length: 11; j_call: TRBJ2-4; cdr3_aa: SAYPGKRNIQY
v_call: TRBV6-4; clone_size: .; cdr3_length: 12; j_call: TRBJ2-3; cdr3_aa: ASSRGETTDTQY
v_call: TRBV12-3/TRBV12-4; clone_size: few; cdr3_length: 12; j_call: TRBJ1-4; cdr3_aa: ASSLSGVNEKLF
v_call: TRBV7-2; clone_size: .; cdr3_length: 12; j_call: TRBJ2-5; cdr3_aa: ASSRGRGGETQY
v_call: TRBV6-6; clone_size: .; cdr3_length: 11; j_call: TRBJ2-7; cdr3_aa: ASSPPGLYEQY